The 13 T cell receptor beta chains below come from one sample, sequenced in a study of blood T cell repertoires in COVID-19. The data were produced by immunoSEQ multiplex PCR, yet TCRdb's version contains in-frame clones alone and is incomplete. In the table there are roughly 86,000 clones, 91% of which are singletons. Sample: peripheral blood. These receptors came from a woman in her 50s in a cohort sampled during active COVID-19.

This rearrangement joins TRBV3-1 (or the pseudogene TRBV3-2) to TRBJ2-5; TRBD2 matches at 7 bases. The germline gives CDR1 LGHDT, CDR2 YNNKEL (reference sequence). V trimming: 3 bases; J trimming: 5 bases; junction bases outside the gene matches: 12. This CDR3 comprises 16 residues. CDR3 nucleotide sequence: TGTGCCAGCAGCCAGGTTGGGACTACGCGTCGGGAGACCCAGTACTTC. Translation gives CASSQVGTTRRETQYF.

The chain joins TRBV20-1 to TRBJ2-3; 9 nucleotides line up with TRBD2. Trimming at V came to 5 bases and at J to 5 bases, leaving 14 bases not matched to a gene. The CDR3 spans 16 residues. Germline CDR1 is DFQATT and CDR2 is SNEGSKA (reference sequence). CDR3 sequence (DNA): TGCAGTGCTCGTGTGGCGGGGGGGCAGTTTAAAGATACGCAGTATTTT. Its protein is CSARVAGGQFKDTQYF.

This chain connects TRBV10-2 to TRBJ1-1; D gene ambiguous. The CDR3 has 14 residues. V was clipped by 7 bases and J by 5 bases, with 17 bases between them. Germline loops: CDR1 WSHSY, CDR2 SAAADI. CDR3 DNA sequence: TGCGCCAGCAAAGTGAGAGGAGGGAGGACTGAAGCTTTCTTT. Residues: CASKVRGGRTEAFF.

The rearrangement links TRBV5-1 to TRBJ1-3; TRBD1 agrees at 7 bases. This CDR3 is 19 amino acids long. Germline CDR1 SGHRS, CDR2 YFSETQ. V trimming: 0 bases; J trimming: 2 bases; junction bases outside the gene matches: 14. CDR3 region: CASSLDDREQRPTGNTIYF. In nucleotides, the CDR3 is TGCGCCAGCAGCTTGGACGACAGGGAGCAGCGCCCTACTGGAAACACCATATATTTT.

Comments on this clone: One junction end does not reproduce the germline sequence, and a read error may be involved. The rearrangement uses TRBV12-3 or TRBV12-4 and TRBJ1-5, with D unclear. CDR3 size: 12 residues. In nucleotides, the CDR3 is TGTGCCAGCGGTTTCGGTCAACAGCCCCAGCATTTT. Translation: CASGFGQQPQHF.

The chain is built from TRBV15 and TRBJ1-4, with D perhaps TRBD1 (6 bases). The V end lost 4 bases, the J end lost 3 bases, and 9 bases lay between the germline ends. Germline V CDR1 and CDR2: LNHNV, YYDKDF (reference sequence). The CDR3 runs to 14 residues. The CDR3 sequence: CATSNRVANEKLFF. In DNA form, the CDR3 reads TGTGCCACCAGCAACAGGGTGGCTAATGAAAAACTGTTTTTT.

The chain has TRBV4-1 and TRBJ1-4, with 8 bases fitting TRBD1. Germline lookup yields CDR1 MGHRA and CDR2 YSYEKL. This CDR3 comprises 15 residues. The junction had 3 bases not matched to a gene; V was cut back by 3 bases and J by 3 bases. The CDR3 bases are TGCGCCAGCAGCCAGCCGGGACAGGCTAATGAAAAACTGTTTTTT. Residues: CASSQPGQANEKLFF.

The gene calls are TRBV4-1 and TRBJ2-5; D possibly corresponds to TRBD1 (6 bases). There are 16 residues in the CDR3. With 0 bases removed from V and 1 base from J, the gap between germline ends came to 12 bases. Germline V gene data show CDR1 as MGHRA and CDR2 as YSYEKL. The CDR3 sequence is CASSQDGRGFQETQYF. In DNA form, the CDR3 reads TGCGCCAGCAGCCAAGATGGCAGGGGTTTCCAAGAGACCCAGTACTTC.

The sample holds a few counts of this clone. The CDR3 DNA is TGTGCCAGCAGCTTCGGGGACAGCCAAAACATTCAGTACTTC. Translating it yields CASSFGDSQNIQYF. The chain recombines TRBV7-9 with TRBJ2-4; the match to TRBD1 covers 7 bases. This CDR3 has 14 amino acids. V gave up 3 bases and J gave up 5 bases; unmatched junction bases: 4. Per germline, CDR1 SEHNR and CDR2 FQNEAQ (reference sequence).

V is TRBV10-1 and J is TRBJ2-7; 8 bases are shared with TRBD2. J gave up 5 bases and V 0 bases, and 6 bases lay outside the gene matches. The V gene's germline CDR1 is WNHNN and CDR2 SYGVQD (reference sequence). The CDR3 has 15 amino acids. The DNA for the CDR3 is TGCGCCAGCAGTGAGTCCCCGGGACTAGGAAACGAGCAGTACTTC. Protein product: CASSESPGLGNEQYF.

This sequence joins TRBV19 and TRBJ2-1; 10 bases are a match to TRBD2. The germline CDR1 and CDR2 sequences are LNHDA and SQIVND (reference sequence). The V gene end was trimmed by 11 bases and the J gene end by 0 bases; junction bases not matched to a gene: 22. The CDR3 length is 20 residues. CDR3 sequence: CACQRGRLAGDPSSYNEQFF. CDR3 coding DNA: TGTGCCTGTCAGAGAGGGCGGCTAGCGGGGGACCCGAGCTCCTACAATGAGCAGTTCTTC.

The chain is built from TRBV12-5 and TRBJ1-2; TRBD1 is a possible D gene (5 bases). Germline V gene lookup returns CDR1 LGHNT and CDR2 FRNRAP. Deletions cut 0 bases from V and 4 bases from J, with 12 bases between. The CDR3 totals 15 residues. This CDR3 reads CASGLVPPQGYGYTF. The DNA for the CDR3 is TGTGCTAGTGGTTTGGTACCCCCCCAGGGCTATGGCTACACCTTC.

For this clone: Other DNA sequences in the same sample also yield this CDR3. V and J are TRBV28 and TRBJ1-5, with D possibly TRBD1 on 6 matching bases. CDR1 is MDHEN, CDR2 SYDVKM, per germline. The CDR3 contains 13 residues. V was trimmed by 5 bases and J by 4 bases, leaving 9 bases between them. CDR3 DNA: TGTGCCAGCAGTCCGGACAGTAATCAGCCCCAGCATTTT. It encodes CASSPDSNQPQHF.